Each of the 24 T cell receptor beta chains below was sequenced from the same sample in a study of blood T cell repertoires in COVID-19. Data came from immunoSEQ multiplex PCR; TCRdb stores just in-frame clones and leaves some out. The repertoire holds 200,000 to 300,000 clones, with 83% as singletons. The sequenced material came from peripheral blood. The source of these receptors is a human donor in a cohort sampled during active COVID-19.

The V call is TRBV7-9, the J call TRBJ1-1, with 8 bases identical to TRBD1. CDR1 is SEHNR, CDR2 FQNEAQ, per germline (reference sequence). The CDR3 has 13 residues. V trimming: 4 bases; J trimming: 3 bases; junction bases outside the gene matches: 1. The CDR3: CASSSGQDTEAFF. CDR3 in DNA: TGTGCCAGCAGCTCGGGACAGGACACTGAAGCTTTCTTT.

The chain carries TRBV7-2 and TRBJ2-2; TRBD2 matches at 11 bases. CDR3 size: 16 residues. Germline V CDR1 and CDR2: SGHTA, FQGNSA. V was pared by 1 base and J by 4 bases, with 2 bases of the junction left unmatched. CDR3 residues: CASSLVGTSGTGELFF. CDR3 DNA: TGTGCCAGCAGCTTAGTGGGGACTAGCGGCACCGGGGAGCTGTTTTTT.

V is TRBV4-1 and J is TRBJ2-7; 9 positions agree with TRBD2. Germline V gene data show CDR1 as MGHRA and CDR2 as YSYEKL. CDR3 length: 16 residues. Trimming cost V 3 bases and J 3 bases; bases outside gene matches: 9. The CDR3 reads CASSHIIAGANYEQYF. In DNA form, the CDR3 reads TGCGCCAGCAGCCATATAATAGCGGGAGCGAACTACGAGCAGTACTTC.

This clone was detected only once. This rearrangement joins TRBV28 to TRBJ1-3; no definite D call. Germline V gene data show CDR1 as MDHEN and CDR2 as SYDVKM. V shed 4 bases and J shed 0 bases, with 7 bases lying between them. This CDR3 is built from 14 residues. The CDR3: CASSSPLSGNTIYF. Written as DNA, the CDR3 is TGTGCCAGCAGTTCCCCTCTCTCTGGAAACACCATATATTTT.

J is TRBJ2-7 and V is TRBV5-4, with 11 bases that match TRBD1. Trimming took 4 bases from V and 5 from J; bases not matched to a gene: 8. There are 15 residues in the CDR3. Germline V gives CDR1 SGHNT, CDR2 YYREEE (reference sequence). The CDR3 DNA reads TGTGCCAGCAGCCCCCGGGACAGGGGGTACGACGAGCAGTACTTC. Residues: CASSPRDRGYDEQYF. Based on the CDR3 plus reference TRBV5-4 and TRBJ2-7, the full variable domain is ETGVTQSPTHLIKTRGQQVTLRCSSQSGHNTVSWYQQALGQGPQFIFQYYREEENGRGNFPPRFSGLQFPNYSSELNVNALELDDSALYLCASSPRDRGYDEQYFGPGTRLTVT.

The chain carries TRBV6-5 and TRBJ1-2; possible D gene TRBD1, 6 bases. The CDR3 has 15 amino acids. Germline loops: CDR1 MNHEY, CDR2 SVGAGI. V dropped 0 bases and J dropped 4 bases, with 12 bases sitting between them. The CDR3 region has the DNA TGTGCCAGCAGTTACTCCACAGGGATTGGCTATGGCTACACCTTC. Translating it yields CASSYSTGIGYGYTF.

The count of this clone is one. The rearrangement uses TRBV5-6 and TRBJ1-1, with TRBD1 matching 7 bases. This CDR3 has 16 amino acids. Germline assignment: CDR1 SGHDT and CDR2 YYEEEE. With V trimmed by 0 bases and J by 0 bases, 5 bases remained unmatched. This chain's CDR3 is CASSLEGGLMNTEAFF. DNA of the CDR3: TGTGCCAGCAGCTTGGAAGGGGGCCTCATGAACACTGAAGCTTTCTTT. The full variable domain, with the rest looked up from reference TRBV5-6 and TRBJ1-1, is DAGVTQSPTHLIKTRGQQVTLRCSPKSGHDTVSWYQQALGQGPQFIFQYYEEEERQRGNFPDRFSGHQFPNYSSELNVNALLLGDSALYLCASSLEGGLMNTEAFFGQGTRLTVV.

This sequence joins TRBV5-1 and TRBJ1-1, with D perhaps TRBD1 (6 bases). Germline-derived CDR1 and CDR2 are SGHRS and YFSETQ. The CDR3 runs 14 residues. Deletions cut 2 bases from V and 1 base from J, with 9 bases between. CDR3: CASSLPGQNTEAFF. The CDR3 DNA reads TGCGCCAGCAGCTTACCGGGACAGAACACTGAAGCTTTCTTT.

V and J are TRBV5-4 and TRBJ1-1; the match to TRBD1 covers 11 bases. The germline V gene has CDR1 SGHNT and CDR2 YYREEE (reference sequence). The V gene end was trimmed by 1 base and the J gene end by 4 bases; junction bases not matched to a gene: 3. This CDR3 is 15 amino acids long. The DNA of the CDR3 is TGTGCCAGCAGCTTGAAGGGGACAGGGGGCACTGAAGCTTTCTTT. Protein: CASSLKGTGGTEAFF.

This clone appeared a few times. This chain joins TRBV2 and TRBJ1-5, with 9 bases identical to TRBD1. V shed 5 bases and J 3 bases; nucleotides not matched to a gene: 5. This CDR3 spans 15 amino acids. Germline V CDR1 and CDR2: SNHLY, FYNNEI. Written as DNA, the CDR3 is TGTGCCAGCAGTATGGACAGGGGAGTCAATCAGCCCCAGCATTTT. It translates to CASSMDRGVNQPQHF.

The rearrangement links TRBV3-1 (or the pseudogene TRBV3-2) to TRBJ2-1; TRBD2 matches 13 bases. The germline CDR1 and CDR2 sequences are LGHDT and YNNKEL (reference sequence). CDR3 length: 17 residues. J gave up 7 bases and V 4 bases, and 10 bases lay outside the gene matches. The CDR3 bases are TGTGCCAGCAGCCTAATAGTACTAGCGGGAGGGAAGAATGAGCAGTTCTTC. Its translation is CASSLIVLAGGKNEQFF.

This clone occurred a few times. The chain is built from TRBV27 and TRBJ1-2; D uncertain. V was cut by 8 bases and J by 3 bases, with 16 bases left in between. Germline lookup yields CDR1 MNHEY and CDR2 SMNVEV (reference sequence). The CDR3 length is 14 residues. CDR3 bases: TGTGCCAGCGGCAGTTTAGCTAGCTACTATGGCTACACCTTC. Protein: CASGSLASYYGYTF.

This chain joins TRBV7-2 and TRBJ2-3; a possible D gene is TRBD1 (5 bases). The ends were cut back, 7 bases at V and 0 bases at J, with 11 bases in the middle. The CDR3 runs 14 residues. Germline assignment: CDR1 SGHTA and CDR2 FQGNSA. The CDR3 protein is CASTLRGSTDTQYF. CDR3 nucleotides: TGTGCCAGCACCCTAAGGGGTAGCACAGATACGCAGTATTTT.

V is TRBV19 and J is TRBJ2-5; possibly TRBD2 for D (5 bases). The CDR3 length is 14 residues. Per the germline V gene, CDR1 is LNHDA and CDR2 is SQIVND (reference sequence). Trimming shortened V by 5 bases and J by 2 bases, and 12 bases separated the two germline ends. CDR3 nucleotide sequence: TGTGCCAGTAGTGCAACGGGGAATCAAGAGACCCAGTACTTC. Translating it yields CASSATGNQETQYF.

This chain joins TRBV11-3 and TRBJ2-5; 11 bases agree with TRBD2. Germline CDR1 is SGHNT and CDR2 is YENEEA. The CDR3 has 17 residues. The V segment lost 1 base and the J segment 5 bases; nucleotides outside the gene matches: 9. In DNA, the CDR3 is TGTGCCAGCAGCTTAGGAGGAACTAGCGGGAGCCAGGAGACCCAGTACTTC. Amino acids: CASSLGGTSGSQETQYF.

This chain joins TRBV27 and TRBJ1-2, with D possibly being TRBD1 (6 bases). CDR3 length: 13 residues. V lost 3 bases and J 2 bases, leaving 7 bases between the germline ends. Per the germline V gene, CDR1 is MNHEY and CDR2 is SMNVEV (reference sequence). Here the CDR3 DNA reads TGTGCCAGCAGTTTGAGGGGGAACTATGGCTACACCTTC. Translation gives CASSLRGNYGYTF.

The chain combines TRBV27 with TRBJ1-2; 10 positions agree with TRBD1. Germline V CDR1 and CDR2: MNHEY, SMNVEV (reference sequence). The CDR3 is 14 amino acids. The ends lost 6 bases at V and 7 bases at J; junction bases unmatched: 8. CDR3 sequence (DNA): TGTGCCAGCAGACCGGGACAGGGGCCCGGTGGCTACACCTTC. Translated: CASRPGQGPGGYTF.

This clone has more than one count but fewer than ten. CDR3 region: CASIIQGRHTIYF. The CDR3 DNA reads as TGTGCCAGCATCATACAGGGAAGACACACCATATATTTT. The chain has TRBV12-3 or TRBV12-4 and TRBJ1-3; maybe TRBD1 (6 bases). There are 13 residues in the CDR3. Deletions cut 7 bases from V and 8 bases from J, with 15 bases between.

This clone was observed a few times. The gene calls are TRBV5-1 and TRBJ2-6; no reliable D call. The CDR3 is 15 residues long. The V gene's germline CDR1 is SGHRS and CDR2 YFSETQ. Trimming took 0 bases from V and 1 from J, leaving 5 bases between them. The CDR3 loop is CASSLEESGANVLTF. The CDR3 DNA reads TGCGCCAGCAGCTTGGAAGAGTCTGGGGCCAACGTCCTGACTTTC.

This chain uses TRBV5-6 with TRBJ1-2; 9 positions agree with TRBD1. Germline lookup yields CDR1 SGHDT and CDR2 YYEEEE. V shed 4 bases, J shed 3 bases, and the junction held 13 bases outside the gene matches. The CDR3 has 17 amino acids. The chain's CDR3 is CASSRGPGTGNDYGYTF. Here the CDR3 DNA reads TGTGCCAGCAGCCGGGGGCCCGGGACAGGGAACGACTATGGCTACACCTTC.

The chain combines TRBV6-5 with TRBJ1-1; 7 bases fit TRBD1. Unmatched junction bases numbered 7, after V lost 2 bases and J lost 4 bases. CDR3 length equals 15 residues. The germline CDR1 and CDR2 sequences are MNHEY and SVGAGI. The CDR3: CASSYSRGVGTEAFF. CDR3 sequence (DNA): TGTGCCAGCAGTTACAGCAGGGGGGTAGGCACTGAAGCTTTCTTT.

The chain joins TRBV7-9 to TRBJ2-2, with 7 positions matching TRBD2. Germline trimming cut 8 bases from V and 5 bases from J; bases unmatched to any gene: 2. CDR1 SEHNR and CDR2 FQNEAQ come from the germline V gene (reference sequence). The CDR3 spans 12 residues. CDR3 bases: TGTGCCAGCGGGAGGGATACCGGGGAGCTGTTTTTT. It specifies CASGRDTGELFF.

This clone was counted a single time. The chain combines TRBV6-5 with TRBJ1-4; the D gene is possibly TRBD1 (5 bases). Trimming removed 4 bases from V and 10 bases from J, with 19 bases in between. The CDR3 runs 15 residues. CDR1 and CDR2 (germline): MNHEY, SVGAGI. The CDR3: CASSSYPGLGGKLFF. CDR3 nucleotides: TGTGCCAGCAGTTCTTATCCCGGGCTGGGGGGAAAACTGTTTTTT.

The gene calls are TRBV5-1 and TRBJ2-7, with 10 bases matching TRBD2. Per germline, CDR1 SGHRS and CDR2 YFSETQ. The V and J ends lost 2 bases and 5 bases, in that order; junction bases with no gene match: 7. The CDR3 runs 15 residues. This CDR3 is CASSFRLAGVDEQYF. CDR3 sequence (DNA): TGCGCCAGCAGCTTCCGGCTAGCGGGAGTAGACGAGCAGTACTTC.